Listed here are 10 T cell receptor beta chains from one sample, sequenced in a study of cytomegalovirus exposure and HLA in healthy donors. Amplification used 60 Vbeta primers and 13 Jbeta primers. Only in-frame clones appear in the TCRdb table, and some are missing; sequencing was by immunoSEQ multiplex PCR. The sample lists about 160,000 clones, 85% occurring once. Sequenced sample: PBMCs. Receptors originate from a man between 18 and 29 years old in good health and CMV-seropositive.

The chain is built from TRBV5-1 and TRBJ1-2, with D possibly being TRBD1 (6 bases). CDR3 length: 15 residues. Trimming removed 2 bases from V and 11 bases from J, with 22 bases in between. Germline-derived CDR1 and CDR2 are SGHRS and YFSETQ. CDR3 residues: CASSFYPGDVGEYTF. CDR3 nucleotides: TGCGCCAGCAGCTTTTATCCAGGGGATGTTGGGGAATACACCTTC.

V gene TRBV10-3 combines with J gene TRBJ1-5; 7 bases are shared with TRBD1. CDR1 is ENHRY and CDR2 is SYGVKD in the germline V gene. The ends lost 10 bases at V and 0 bases at J; junction bases unmatched: 6. The CDR3 spans 14 residues. CDR3 nucleotides: TGTGCCACCGGACAGGAAGATAGCAATCAGCCCCAGCATTTT. It codes for CATGQEDSNQPQHF.

This rearrangement joins TRBV5-1 to TRBJ1-2, with 12 positions matching TRBD1. This CDR3 has 13 amino acids. After removal of 4 bases from V and 8 bases from J, the junction contained 3 bases not matched to a gene. The germline V gene encodes CDR1 SGHRS and CDR2 YFSETQ. CDR3 region: CASSPGQGAGYTF. The DNA of the CDR3 is TGCGCCAGCAGCCCGGGACAGGGGGCAGGCTACACCTTC.

The V and J genes are TRBV5-5 and TRBJ1-5; unclear D gene. Germline CDR1 SGHKS, CDR2 YYEKEE (reference sequence). The CDR3 has 14 residues. V was shortened by 4 bases and J by 6 bases, with 14 bases between the two germline ends. The CDR3 spells CASSPEAMAQPQHF. The CDR3 region has the DNA TGTGCCAGCAGCCCCGAAGCGATGGCTCAGCCCCAGCATTTT.

This clone appeared once. One end of the junction is discordant with germline, which a read error may explain. V usage is TRBV6-4 and J usage is TRBJ2-7, with D perhaps matching TRBD1 (6 bases). CDR1 and CDR2 from the germline V gene are MRHNA and SNTAGT. CDR3 size: 16 residues. The CDR3 bases are TGTGACAGACCCGCAGGGGAACAGCGACCCTCCTACGGGCAGTACTTC. It yields the protein CDRPAGEQRPSYGQYF.

This chain joins TRBV2 and TRBJ1-2, with 10 bases lining up with TRBD1. CDR1 SNHLY and CDR2 FYNNEI come from the germline V gene. Unmatched junction bases numbered 4, after V lost 3 bases and J lost 6 bases. The CDR3 length is 14 residues. This chain's CDR3 is CASSETGGQDGYTF. As DNA, the CDR3 is TGTGCCAGCAGTGAGACAGGGGGCCAAGATGGCTACACCTTC.

The CDR3 sequence: CASSQSGRAYEQYF. As DNA, the CDR3 is TGTGCCAGCAGCCAGAGCGGGCGAGCCTACGAGCAGTACTTC. The chain uses TRBV5-5 and TRBJ2-7; perhaps TRBD2 as D (6 bases). Germline CDR1 and CDR2: SGHKS and YYEKEE (reference sequence). The V end lost 4 bases, the J end lost 2 bases, and 13 bases lay between the germline ends. The CDR3 runs to 14 residues.

CDR3 nucleotides: TGCGCCAGCAGCCAAGGGACAGGGGTTAGCAATCAGCCCCAGCATTTT. Protein: CASSQGTGVSNQPQHF. This rearrangement joins TRBV4-3 to TRBJ1-5, with TRBD1 matching 9 bases. Per the germline V gene, CDR1 is LGHNA and CDR2 is YSLEER. Losses at the gene ends were 1 base for V and 0 bases for J; bases not matched to a gene: 1. There are 16 residues in the CDR3.

The J gene is TRBJ2-1, the V gene TRBV7-3, with 7 bases that match TRBD2. The CDR3 totals 12 residues. V lost 5 bases to trimming and J lost 7 bases; unmatched junction nucleotides: 2. CDR1 SGHTA and CDR2 FQGTGA come from the germline V gene. In nucleotides, the CDR3 is TGTGCCAGCAGCCCGGGGGGAAATGAGCAGTTCTTC. It specifies CASSPGGNEQFF.

The table lists this clone with a count of one. The J gene is TRBJ1-5, the V gene TRBV2; D gene unclear. The CDR3 sequence is 18 residues long. Germline CDR1 reads SNHLY; CDR2 reads FYNNEI. The V and J ends lost 0 bases and 2 bases respectively, with 17 bases between them. CDR3 sequence (DNA): TGTGCCAGCAGTGAAGCGTCGGCGGCCTTGAGTCGCAATCAGCCCCAGCATTTT. Its translation: CASSEASAALSRNQPQHF. The entire variable domain, with the rest obtained from reference TRBV2 and TRBJ1-5, is as follows: EPEVTQTPSHQVTQMGQEVILRCVPISNHLYFYWYRQILGQKVEFLVSFYNNEISEKSEIFDDQFSVERPDGSNFTLKIRSTKLEDSAMYFCASSEASAALSRNQPQHFGDGTRLSIL.